Each of the 10 T cell receptor beta chains below was sequenced from the same sample in a study of cytomegalovirus exposure and HLA in healthy donors. The PCR ran on 60 Vbeta and 13 Jbeta primers. The method was immunoSEQ multiplex PCR; TCRdb's version includes in-frame clones alone and lacks a portion of them. The table lists approximately 190,000 clones, 82% of them singletons. Sequencing was performed on PBMCs. Receptors originate from a boy aged 2-15 years in good health and CMV-seronegative.

The chain recombines TRBV13 with TRBJ1-1; D not resolved. V lost 3 bases to trimming and J lost 1 base, with 12 bases between them. The CDR3 sequence is 15 residues long. Germline V gene lookup returns CDR1 PRHDT and CDR2 FYEKMQ (reference sequence). DNA of the CDR3: TGTGCCAGCAGCTTGGCTGGCACAACGAACACTGAAGCTTTCTTT. It specifies CASSLAGTTNTEAFF.

The table lists this clone with a few counts. This chain links TRBV4-1 with TRBJ2-1; 11 bases align to TRBD2. The germline CDR1 and CDR2 sequences are MGHRA and YSYEKL. V dropped 4 bases and J dropped 11; count of bases not matched to a gene: 10. The CDR3 length is 15 residues. The CDR3 spells CASSRGGLAEKQQFF. The CDR3, as DNA: TGCGCCAGCAGCCGGGGGGGACTAGCGGAGAAGCAGCAGTTCTTC.

V and J are TRBV11-1 and TRBJ2-2; maybe TRBD1 (6 bases). Trimming pared 6 bases from V and 5 bases from J, leaving 16 bases between. Germline V gene sequence: CDR1 SGHAT, CDR2 FQDESV (reference sequence). The CDR3 totals 15 residues. CDR3 bases: TGTGCCAGCAGTTCCGACAGGTTTAGTACCGGGGAGCTGTTTTTT. Residues: CASSSDRFSTGELFF.

The gene calls are TRBV5-1 and TRBJ2-5; 8 bases are a match to TRBD2. The germline V gene encodes CDR1 SGHRS and CDR2 YFSETQ. This CDR3 spans 14 amino acids. The V and J ends lost 4 bases and 4 bases, in that order; junction bases with no gene match: 6. The CDR3 DNA is TGCGCCAGCAGCCTCCGGGGGGGAGCAGAGACCCAGTACTTC. Amino acid sequence: CASSLRGGAETQYF.

J is TRBJ2-7 and V is TRBV7-2; TRBD2 agrees at 7 bases. CDR3 length: 17 amino acids. Germline values: CDR1 SGHTA, CDR2 FQGNSA. V lost 3 bases and J lost 0; bases outside the gene matches: 11. The CDR3 loop is CASSFGPGRGSSYEQYF. The CDR3 nucleotides read TGTGCCAGCAGCTTTGGTCCAGGCCGCGGGAGCTCCTACGAGCAGTACTTC. Looking up the rest from reference TRBV7-2 and TRBJ2-7 gives the full variable domain: GAGVSQSPSNKVTEKGKDVELRCDPISGHTALYWYRQSLGQGLEFLIYFQGNSAPDKSGLPSDRFSAERTGGSVSTLTIQRTQQEDSAVYLCASSFGPGRGSSYEQYFGPGTRLTVT.

The chain recombines TRBV4-2 with TRBJ2-5, with a tentative D call TRBD2 (6 bases). This CDR3 region has 15 residues. V lost 4 bases to trimming and J lost 2 bases, with 14 bases between them. CDR1 is LGHNA and CDR2 is YNFKEQ in the germline V gene. The CDR3 spells CASSPGERVQETQYF. Here the CDR3 DNA reads TGTGCCAGCAGCCCCGGGGAGCGGGTTCAAGAGACCCAGTACTTC.

The V gene is TRBV2, the J gene TRBJ2-3, with 12 bases lining up with TRBD2. The CDR3 runs to 19 residues. Per the germline V gene, CDR1 is SNHLY and CDR2 is FYNNEI. J was trimmed by 7 bases and V by 5 bases; bases with no gene match: 19. The CDR3 sequence: CASSLSPGASGGASNTQYF. CDR3 in DNA: TGTGCCAGCAGTCTCTCCCCCGGGGCTAGCGGGGGGGCCTCGAATACGCAGTATTTT.

This sequence joins TRBV5-1 and TRBJ1-2; TRBD1 matches at 9 bases. The V segment lost 6 bases and the J segment 4 bases; nucleotides outside the gene matches: 4. Germline-derived CDR1 and CDR2 are SGHRS and YFSETQ. CDR3 length equals 13 residues. In nucleotides, the CDR3 is TGCGCCAGCAAGGGACAGGGCGGCTATGGCTACACCTTC. It specifies CASKGQGGYGYTF.

The rearrangement uses TRBV9 and TRBJ2-1, with TRBD2 matching 7 bases. Losses at the gene ends were 4 bases for V and 8 bases for J; bases not matched to a gene: 9. CDR3 size: 14 residues. Germline-derived CDR1 and CDR2 are SGDLS and YYNGEE. This CDR3 reads CASSFRGGPDEQFF. The CDR3 nucleotides read TGTGCCAGCAGCTTCCGCGGGGGACCGGATGAGCAGTTCTTC.

The chain uses TRBV5-4 and TRBJ2-3, with D hard to call. The CDR3 has 14 amino acids. The germline V gene encodes CDR1 SGHNT and CDR2 YYREEE (reference sequence). V was clipped by 0 bases and J by 4 bases, with 9 bases between them. The CDR3, as DNA: TGTGCCAGCAGCTTGGCCGGAGAGTCAGATACGCAGTATTTT. It translates to CASSLAGESDTQYF.